This T cell receptor (beta chain) was found in a study of blood T cell repertoires in COVID-19. Study-wide context: Acute and convalescent COVID-19 specimens originated in the United States, Italy and Spain. T cells, B-cell-depleted T cells, or PBMCs provided the cDNA or gDNA that served as material.

The length of the CDR3 is 13 residues. Trimming took 1 base from V and 7 from J, leaving 5 bases between them. The germline V gene encodes CDR1 MNHNS and CDR2 SASEGT. As originally analysed: Amplified reference gene primers provided the basis for estimating nucleated cell counts. Profiled with immunoSEQ multiplex PCR; TCRdb holds only in-frame clones, not every one. V and J calls and clone size are copied from that table; D and trimming were computed from the DNA. In the table there are around 130,000 clones, about four fifths of which are singletons. V usage is TRBV6-1 and J usage is TRBJ1-6; no clear D. Specimen: peripheral blood. The TCR was taken from a woman aged 60-75 years with acute or convalescent COVID-19. In DNA, the CDR3 is TGTGCCAGCAGTGAAGTTGGCAATTCACCCCTCCACTTT. This encodes CASSEVGNSPLHF.